These 25 T cell receptor beta chains originate from one sample sequenced in a study of T-cell reconstitution after alpha-beta-depleted transplantation in children. It was with unique molecular identifiers that the TCRbeta library was prepared. TCRdb called the PCR reads again in MiXCR, with one record for every CDR3 protein. The data show hundreds of thousands of distinct CDR3 sequences, over 10% seen once. The sequencing used PBMCs, mostly from graft donor cells, collected 360 days after TCRalphabeta/CD19-depleted stem cell transplant. All receptors derive from a male patient under 18 who had a stem cell transplant for acute myeloid leukemia, so the T cells may come from the graft donor.

Many counts were recorded for this clonotype. The rearrangement links TRBV28 to TRBJ2-1; TRBD2 might be the D (6 bases). The ends were cut back, 4 bases at V and 0 bases at J, with 13 bases in the middle. The germline gives CDR1 MDHEN, CDR2 SYDVKM. This CDR3 comprises 16 residues. The CDR3 is CASSSPPSVSYNEQFF. DNA of the CDR3: TGTGCCAGCAGTTCACCCCCTAGCGTCTCCTACAATGAGCAGTTCTTC.

This clonotype has more than one count but fewer than ten. The V gene is TRBV11-1, the J gene TRBJ2-7; tentatively, D is TRBD1 (6 bases). Germline CDR1 and CDR2: SGHAT and FQDESV (reference sequence). The CDR3 consists of 14 residues. The V end lost 5 bases, the J end lost 7 bases, and 18 bases lay between the germline ends. The DNA for the CDR3 is TGTGCCAGCAGCCCCATCAGGGGATCGAGGGAGCAGTACTTC. It translates to CASSPIRGSREQYF.

This clonotype was counted between two and nine times. The chain couples TRBV7-9 to TRBJ1-1, with D perhaps TRBD1 (6 bases). V dropped 10 bases and J dropped 5 bases, with 20 bases sitting between them. Germline V gives CDR1 SEHNR, CDR2 FQNEAQ (reference sequence). There are 14 residues in the CDR3. The CDR3 protein is CATDLQGNLTEAFF. CDR3 nucleotide sequence: TGTGCCACCGATCTACAGGGAAATCTTACTGAAGCTTTCTTT.

This clonotype occurred a few times. The chain combines TRBV20-1 with TRBJ1-2, with D uncertain. CDR3 length equals 15 residues. Germline V gives CDR1 DFQATT, CDR2 SNEGSKA (reference sequence). V was clipped by 0 bases and J by 1 base, with 12 bases between them. CDR3 in DNA: TGCAGTGCTAGAGATCGGCCGAGGGTTAACTATGGCTACACCTTC. Translation gives CSARDRPRVNYGYTF.

This clonotype occurred a few times. J is TRBJ2-7 and V is TRBV4-2, with a tentative D call TRBD2 (6 bases). V shed 4 bases and J shed 4 bases, with 17 bases lying between them. The CDR3 length is 15 residues. The V gene's germline CDR1 is LGHNA and CDR2 YNFKEQ. The CDR3 nucleotides read TGTGCCAGCAGCCGTAACACCGGGACTCCTTACGAGCAGTACTTC. Translating it yields CASSRNTGTPYEQYF.

This clonotype was observed a few times. V and J are TRBV29-1 and TRBJ2-2, with D possibly called TRBD1 or TRBD2 (5 bases each). V was shortened by 6 bases and J by 3 bases, with 14 bases between the two germline ends. The V gene's germline CDR1 is SQVTM and CDR2 ANQGSEA. The CDR3 sequence is 14 residues long. CDR3 region: CSVLPGRYTGELFF. CDR3 bases: TGCAGCGTCCTACCGGGACGGTACACCGGGGAGCTGTTTTTT.

The rearrangement uses TRBV4-2 and TRBJ2-7; 9 bases are shared with TRBD2. This CDR3 has 19 residues. Germline values: CDR1 LGHNA, CDR2 YNFKEQ. V was pared by 4 bases and J by 5 bases, with 21 bases of the junction left unmatched. CDR3 bases: TGTGCCAGCAGCCTCGGGGGTCCCGTTTGGGGACTAGCTACCAACGAGCAGTACTTC. It translates to CASSLGGPVWGLATNEQYF.

This clonotype has just a few counts. The rearrangement links TRBV14 to TRBJ2-1, with TRBD2 identical over 11 bases. Per the germline V gene, CDR1 is SGHDN and CDR2 is FVKESK. This CDR3 has 17 residues. V shed 0 bases and J 7 bases; nucleotides not matched to a gene: 8. The CDR3 sequence is CASSQEGGTSGWNEQFF. For the CDR3, the DNA is TGTGCCAGCAGCCAAGAGGGAGGGACTAGCGGTTGGAATGAGCAGTTCTTC.

This clonotype was found many times. The rearrangement links TRBV20-1 to TRBJ2-1, with a weak D call TRBD2 (6 bases). This CDR3 has 14 residues. V was cut by 3 bases and J by 7 bases, with 16 bases left in between. CDR1 DFQATT and CDR2 SNEGSKA come from the germline V gene (reference sequence). CDR3 nucleotide sequence: TGCAGTGCTAGTGGCGGGATCCCCCGGAATGAGCAGTTCTTC. Protein sequence: CSASGGIPRNEQFF.

Note on this clonotype: One junction end does not reproduce the germline sequence, and a read error may be involved. The chain employs TRBV12-3 or TRBV12-4 and TRBJ2-5, with 11 bases identical to TRBD1. There are 16 residues in the CDR3. The CDR3 reads CASSPGQGGFQETRYF. The CDR3, as DNA: TGTGCCAGCAGCCCGGGACAGGGGGGTTTCCAAGAGACCCGGTACTTC.

The genes are TRBV10-3 and TRBJ2-5; 11 positions agree with TRBD2. The CDR3 covers 16 residues. Germline loops: CDR1 ENHRY, CDR2 SYGVKD. Trimming took 4 bases from V and 0 from J; bases not matched to a gene: 4. The CDR3 bases are TGTGCCATCAGTGTTCTGGGACTAGCGGACCAAGAGACCCAGTACTTC. Residues: CAISVLGLADQETQYF.

This clonotype appeared a few times. The chain joins TRBV5-4 to TRBJ2-2; 9 nucleotides agree with TRBD2. V shed 5 bases, J shed 0 bases, and the junction held 8 bases outside the gene matches. Germline CDR1 reads SGHNT; CDR2 reads YYREEE (reference sequence). This CDR3 contains 17 residues. The CDR3 spells CASRGGLAGSNTGELFF. Written as DNA, the CDR3 is TGTGCCAGCAGGGGAGGCCTAGCGGGATCGAACACCGGGGAGCTGTTTTTT. Supplemented by reference TRBV5-4 and TRBJ2-2, the full variable domain reads ETGVTQSPTHLIKTRGQQVTLRCSSQSGHNTVSWYQQALGQGPQFIFQYYREEENGRGNFPPRFSGLQFPNYSSELNVNALELDDSALYLCASRGGLAGSNTGELFFGEGSRLTVL.

The chain joins TRBV28 to TRBJ2-7; no firm D call. The CDR3 runs 13 residues. The V end was cut by 2 bases, the J end by 5 bases, with 10 bases between. Germline V lookup: CDR1 MDHEN, CDR2 SYDVKM. CDR3 protein: CASSLGVSNEQYF. CDR3 DNA sequence: TGTGCCAGCAGTTTAGGGGTTTCCAACGAGCAGTACTTC.

This chain links TRBV20-1 with TRBJ2-7; 10 bases match TRBD1. J lost 1 base, V lost 3 bases, and 6 bases had no gene match. Germline values: CDR1 DFQATT, CDR2 SNEGSKA (reference sequence). CDR3 length equals 15 residues. The chain's CDR3 is CSASGRDRGSYEQYF. The CDR3, as DNA: TGCAGTGCTAGCGGTCGGGACAGGGGTTCCTACGAGCAGTACTTC.

This clonotype was seen a few times. Written as DNA, the CDR3 is TGCAGTGCTAGAGAGAAATGGACTAGACAAGAGACCCAGTACTTC. This sequence encodes CSAREKWTRQETQYF. The rearrangement links TRBV20-1 to TRBJ2-5, with 7 bases lining up with TRBD2. Germline V gene sequence: CDR1 DFQATT, CDR2 SNEGSKA (reference sequence). There are 15 residues in the CDR3. Trimming at V came to 0 bases and at J to 2 bases, leaving 6 bases not matched to a gene.

This clonotype was counted only a few times. The J gene is TRBJ2-3, the V gene TRBV2; TRBD2 matches 8 bases. Germline trimming cut 8 bases from V and 4 bases from J; bases unmatched to any gene: 8. Germline-derived CDR1 and CDR2 are SNHLY and FYNNEI. The CDR3 spans 14 residues. The CDR3 region is CASGGGRYADTQYF. CDR3 DNA sequence: TGTGCCAGCGGAGGCGGGAGGTACGCAGATACGCAGTATTTT.

This clonotype was counted only a few times. CDR3 coding DNA: TGTGCCAGCAGCGCGGGAAACGAGGGAGGAAACATTCAGTACTTC. Translating gives CASSAGNEGGNIQYF. J is TRBJ2-4 and V is TRBV21-1; the table's D call, TRBD2, was not checked against the DNA. TRBV21-1 is a listed pseudogene. The CDR3 has 15 amino acids.

There are many counts of this clonotype. The V and J genes are TRBV7-6 and TRBJ2-7; D is unresolved. CDR1 SGHVS and CDR2 FNYEAQ come from the germline V gene. This CDR3 has 11 amino acids. Trimming took 5 bases from V and 5 from J, leaving 7 bases between them. DNA of the CDR3: TGTGCCAGCAGCCTCCAGGACGAGCAGTACTTC. It is translated as CASSLQDEQYF.

V usage is TRBV5-6 and J usage is TRBJ1-5; D uncertain. Germline lookup yields CDR1 SGHDT and CDR2 YYEEEE. This CDR3 comprises 14 residues. Trimming removed 4 bases at V and 3 bases at J, with 11 bases between. The CDR3 spells CASSPGGPNQPQHF. The CDR3 DNA sequence: TGTGCCAGCAGCCCCGGCGGACCCAATCAGCCCCAGCATTTT.

This clonotype was observed a handful of times. The V call is TRBV15, the J call TRBJ2-7; 7 nucleotides line up with TRBD1. The germline CDR1 and CDR2 sequences are LNHNV and YYDKDF (reference sequence). Trimming took 3 bases from V and 7 from J; bases not matched to a gene: 9. This CDR3 region has 14 residues. The CDR3 protein is CATSRSGQWDEQYF. Here the CDR3 DNA reads TGTGCCACCAGCAGGTCGGGACAGTGGGATGAGCAGTACTTC.

The chain is built from TRBV29-1 and TRBJ2-1, with a weak D call TRBD1 (6 bases). Germline lookup yields CDR1 SQVTM and CDR2 ANQGSEA. V lost 5 bases and J lost 4, with 12 bases in between. This CDR3 has 13 amino acids. The CDR3 nucleotides are TGCAGCGTTAGGGGGTATCGTTACAATGAGCAGTTCTTC. As protein: CSVRGYRYNEQFF.

This clonotype occurred a few times. V and J are TRBV29-1 and TRBJ2-1, with TRBD2 matching 11 bases. V shed 4 bases and J 15 bases; nucleotides not matched to a gene: 11. Germline V gene data show CDR1 as SQVTM and CDR2 as ANQGSEA. The CDR3 spans 13 residues. CDR3 sequence: CSVGHVLLAGAFF. CDR3 DNA sequence: TGCAGCGTTGGCCACGTTCTACTAGCGGGAGCGTTCTTC.

By share, this clonotype counts as medium-sized. The genes are TRBV5-1 and TRBJ2-2; D gene unclear. CDR1 is SGHRS and CDR2 is YFSETQ in the germline V gene. The CDR3 has 14 amino acids. With 2 bases removed from V and 6 bases from J, the gap between germline ends came to 11 bases. The CDR3 sequence: CASSFSLSSGELFF. CDR3 in DNA: TGCGCCAGCAGCTTCTCCCTGTCCTCCGGGGAGCTGTTTTTT.

V gene TRBV20-1 combines with J gene TRBJ2-5, with TRBD1 as a possible D gene (6 bases). Germline-derived CDR1 and CDR2 are DFQATT and SNEGSKA (reference sequence). V was cut by 6 bases and J by 5 bases, with 22 bases left in between. CDR3 size: 15 residues. The CDR3: CSATRRGTIPETQYF. In DNA, the CDR3 is TGCAGTGCCACCCGTCGAGGGACAATTCCCGAGACCCAGTACTTC.

As concerns this clonotype: One end of the junction does not line up with germline, which may come from a read error. The chain recombines TRBV12-3 or TRBV12-4 with TRBJ2-5; possibly TRBD1 for D (6 bases). The length of the CDR3 is 12 residues. CDR3 in amino acids: CASSLALGAEDF. The CDR3 DNA sequence: TGTGCCAGCAGTTTAGCGCTGGGGGCAGAGGACTTC.